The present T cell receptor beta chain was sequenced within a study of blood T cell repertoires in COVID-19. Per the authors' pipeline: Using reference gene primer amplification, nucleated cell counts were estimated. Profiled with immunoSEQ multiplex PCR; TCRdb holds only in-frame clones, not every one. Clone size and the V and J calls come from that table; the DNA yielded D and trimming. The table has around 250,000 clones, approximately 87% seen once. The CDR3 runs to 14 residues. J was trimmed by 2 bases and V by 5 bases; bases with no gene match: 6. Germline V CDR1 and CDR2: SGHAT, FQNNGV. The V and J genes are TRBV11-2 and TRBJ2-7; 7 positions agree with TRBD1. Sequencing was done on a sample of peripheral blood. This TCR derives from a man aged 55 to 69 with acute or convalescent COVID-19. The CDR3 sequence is CASSKGTAPYEQYF. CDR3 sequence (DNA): TGTGCCAGCAGCAAGGGGACAGCGCCCTACGAGCAGTACTTC.